Shown below are 13 T cell receptor beta chains from a single sample sequenced in a study of T cell responses to AZD1222 COVID-19 vaccine. Profiled with immunoSEQ multiplex PCR; TCRdb holds only in-frame clones, not every one. The repertoire includes over 150,000 clones, roughly 89% of them detected once, and around 1.6% sits in the top ten. Source: peripheral blood, taken on day 0 of AZD1222 vaccination. These TCRs come from an adult in good health.

The chain recombines TRBV18 with TRBJ2-1; possible D gene TRBD2, 7 bases. With 1 base removed from V and 3 bases from J, the gap between germline ends came to 13 bases. Germline assignment: CDR1 KGHSH and CDR2 LQKENI. The CDR3 is 16 amino acids. The DNA for the CDR3 is TGTGCCAGCTCACCACGTGGACAGCGGGACTACAATGAGCAGTTCTTC. Protein product: CASSPRGQRDYNEQFF.

The chain joins TRBV3-1 (or the pseudogene TRBV3-2) to TRBJ2-7; 7 bases map to TRBD1. In germline, CDR1 is LGHDT, CDR2 YNNKEL (reference sequence). V shed 6 bases and J 1 base; nucleotides not matched to a gene: 3. The CDR3 has 13 amino acids. The CDR3 is CASRDRVSYEQYF. For the CDR3, the DNA is TGTGCCAGCAGAGACAGGGTTTCCTACGAGCAGTACTTC.

The V call is TRBV6-4, the J call TRBJ1-2, with D hard to call. V lost 6 bases to trimming and J lost 4 bases, with 12 bases between them. Per the germline V gene, CDR1 is MRHNA and CDR2 is SNTAGT. The CDR3 length is 13 residues. The DNA for the CDR3 is TGTGCCAGCAGCTTGGTTTCGGGCTATGGCTACACCTTC. Its protein is CASSLVSGYGYTF.

V is TRBV7-2 and J is TRBJ1-2; no reliable D call. Germline lookup yields CDR1 SGHTA and CDR2 FQGNSA. The CDR3 loop spans 16 amino acids. V gave up 1 base and J gave up 4 bases, with 16 bases separating them. This chain's CDR3 is CASSLGNIGVSYGYTF. The CDR3 DNA reads TGTGCCAGCAGCTTAGGGAATATTGGGGTTAGCTATGGCTACACCTTC.

The CDR3 loop is CASSQVSGRAYEQYF. The CDR3 coding sequence is TGTGCCAGCAGCCAAGTGAGCGGGAGGGCCTACGAGCAGTACTTC. The chain joins TRBV3-1 (or the pseudogene TRBV3-2) to TRBJ2-7; 10 positions agree with TRBD2. Looked up from germline, CDR1 is LGHDT and CDR2 is YNNKEL (reference sequence). After removal of 1 base from V and 2 bases from J, the junction contained 2 bases not matched to a gene. CDR3 size: 15 residues.

The rearrangement uses TRBV3-1 (or the pseudogene TRBV3-2) and TRBJ1-2; tentative D call: TRBD1 (6 bases). CDR3 length equals 14 residues. V lost 4 bases to trimming and J lost 7 bases, with 16 bases between them. Germline CDR1 reads LGHDT; CDR2 reads YNNKEL (reference sequence). CDR3 coding DNA: TGTGCCAGCAGCCGCACGGGGGGCGACGTTGGCTACACCTTC. Amino acid sequence: CASSRTGGDVGYTF.

The chain combines TRBV19 with TRBJ2-1, with 8 bases aligning to TRBD2. J gave up 3 bases and V 5 bases, and 3 bases lay outside the gene matches. Looked up from germline, CDR1 is LNHDA and CDR2 is SQIVND (reference sequence). The CDR3 has 14 amino acids. CDR3 nucleotides: TGTGCCAGTAGTCAGCTAGCGGGCTACAATGAGCAGTTCTTC. Its protein product is CASSQLAGYNEQFF.

The J gene is TRBJ2-1, the V gene TRBV3-1 (or the pseudogene TRBV3-2); 7 positions match TRBD1. CDR1 is LGHDT, CDR2 YNNKEL, per germline (reference sequence). The CDR3 consists of 14 residues. Unmatched junction bases numbered 3, after V lost 0 bases and J lost 7 bases. CDR3 sequence reads: CASSQETGLNEQFF. DNA of the CDR3: TGTGCCAGCAGCCAAGAGACAGGGTTAAATGAGCAGTTCTTC.

V is TRBV5-6 and J is TRBJ2-7; D is undetermined. V dropped 0 bases and J dropped 3 bases, with 7 bases sitting between them. From germline, CDR1 is SGHDT and CDR2 YYEEEE. This CDR3 is built from 13 residues. The CDR3 DNA is TGTGCCAGCAGCTTGGTAGGGATCTACGAGCAGTACTTC. It codes for CASSLVGIYEQYF.

The chain employs TRBV2 and TRBJ1-2; no clear D gene. Germline V CDR1 and CDR2: SNHLY, FYNNEI. The ends were cut back, 6 bases at V and 6 bases at J, with 11 bases in the middle. This CDR3 is 12 amino acids long. The CDR3 loop is CASRIRSDGYTF. The CDR3 region has the DNA TGTGCCAGCAGGATACGATCCGATGGCTACACCTTC.

The rearrangement links TRBV5-1 to TRBJ1-1, with 8 bases aligning to TRBD1. Germline CDR1 and CDR2: SGHRS and YFSETQ. The CDR3 is 14 amino acids. V dropped 4 bases and J dropped 6; count of bases not matched to a gene: 8. The CDR3 DNA sequence: TGCGCCAGCAGCCCCAGGACAGGGACGGCTGAAGCTTTCTTT. Protein product: CASSPRTGTAEAFF. The full variable domain, with the rest looked up from reference TRBV5-1 and TRBJ1-1, is KAGVTQTPRYLIKTRGQQVTLSCSPISGHRSVSWYQQTPGQGLQFLFEYFSETQRNKGNFPGRFSGRQFSNSRSEMNVSTLELGDSALYLCASSPRTGTAEAFFGQGTRLTVV.

This clone was picked up a small number of times. The chain employs TRBV4-1 and TRBJ1-2, with a possible D match to TRBD1 (6 bases). The V gene's germline CDR1 is MGHRA and CDR2 YSYEKL. The CDR3 totals 16 residues. The ends were cut back, 3 bases at V and 4 bases at J, with 18 bases in the middle. The CDR3 spells CASSQEPGAGFYGYTF. The CDR3 bases are TGCGCCAGCAGCCAGGAACCAGGGGCAGGCTTCTATGGCTACACCTTC.

CDR3 region: CASSPQGGEKLFF. CDR3 in DNA: TGTGCCAGCAGTCCCCAGGGAGGCGAAAAACTGTTTTTT. V gene TRBV7-9 combines with J gene TRBJ1-4; D perhaps matches TRBD1 (5 bases). The V gene's germline CDR1 is SEHNR and CDR2 FQNEAQ (reference sequence). The germline V and J ends were trimmed by 6 bases and 8 bases, with 13 bases remaining between them. CDR3 length: 13 amino acids.